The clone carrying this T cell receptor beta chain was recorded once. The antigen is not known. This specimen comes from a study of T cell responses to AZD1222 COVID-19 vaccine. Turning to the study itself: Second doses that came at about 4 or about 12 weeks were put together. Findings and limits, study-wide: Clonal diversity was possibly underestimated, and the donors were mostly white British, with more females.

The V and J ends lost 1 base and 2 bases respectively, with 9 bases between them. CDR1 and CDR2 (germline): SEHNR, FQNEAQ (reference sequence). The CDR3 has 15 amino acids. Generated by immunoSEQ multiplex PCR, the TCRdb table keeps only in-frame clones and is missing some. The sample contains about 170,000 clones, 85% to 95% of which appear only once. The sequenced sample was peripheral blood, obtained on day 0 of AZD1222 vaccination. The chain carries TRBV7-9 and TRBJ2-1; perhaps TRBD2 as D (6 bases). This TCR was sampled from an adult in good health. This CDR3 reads CASSLDSGPYNEQFF. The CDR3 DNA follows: TGTGCCAGCAGCTTAGATAGCGGTCCCTACAATGAGCAGTTCTTC.